Included here is one TCR beta chain sequence, with context. These data originate in a study of blood T cell repertoires in COVID-19. About the study: T cells, B-cell-depleted T cells, or PBMCs supplied cDNA or gDNA.

Original handling: Researchers report that nucleated cell counts were estimated from reference gene primer amplification. Measured with immunoSEQ multiplex PCR; TCRdb has only the in-frame clones, and not every one. From that table come the V and J calls and clone size; the DNA was used to work out D and trimming. The sample has roughly 310,000 clones, around 90% seen once. In Seattle, patients joined the study during active infection and were tracked longitudinally. Germline CDR1 SGHDT, CDR2 YYEEEE. The CDR3 is made up of 15 amino acids. Trimming removed 2 bases from V and 2 bases from J; junction bases left unmatched: 6.

The J gene is TRBJ1-2, the V gene TRBV5-6, with 7 bases that match TRBD1. What was sequenced was peripheral blood. This TCR came from a young woman with COVID-19, enrolled during active disease. CDR3 nucleotide sequence: TGTGCCAGCAGCTTTGATGTACAGGGGAACTATGGCTACACCTTC. Amino acids: CASSFDVQGNYGYTF.